This TCR beta chain stems from a study of shared clonotypes between healthy human individuals. Study-level background: Per-donor plates numbered three CD4 naive, three CD4 memory, two CD8 naive and one CD8 memory.

Germline V lookup: CDR1 SGHAT, CDR2 FQNNGV. The CDR3 has 15 residues. V was clipped by 3 bases and J by 9 bases; unmatched bases: 11. A remark on this clone: Its antigen is as yet unknown.

A deep-level run was used for the assay. Generated by immunoSEQ multiplex PCR, the TCRdb table keeps only in-frame clones and is missing some. The sample has around 1.1 million clones, about 72% seen once; the top ten hold 0.85% to 1%. Study observations and caveats: It was observed that 5% to 6.5% of naive CD4 clonotypes were shared across several donors.

A CD45RA-negative memory subset and a CD45RA+ naive subset were separated from the CD4+ cells. The sample was memory CD4+ T cells from PBMCs. Documented subset: CD45RA-negative fraction. This TCR was sampled from a man between 18 and 29 years old in good health. Some clones in this sample may be carry-over from other donors' samples. The V gene is TRBV11-2, the J gene TRBJ2-1; 7 bases fit TRBD2. The CDR3 spells CASSFFFAGVVEQFF. CDR3 DNA sequence: TGTGCCAGCAGCTTCTTTTTTGCGGGAGTGGTTGAGCAGTTCTTC.